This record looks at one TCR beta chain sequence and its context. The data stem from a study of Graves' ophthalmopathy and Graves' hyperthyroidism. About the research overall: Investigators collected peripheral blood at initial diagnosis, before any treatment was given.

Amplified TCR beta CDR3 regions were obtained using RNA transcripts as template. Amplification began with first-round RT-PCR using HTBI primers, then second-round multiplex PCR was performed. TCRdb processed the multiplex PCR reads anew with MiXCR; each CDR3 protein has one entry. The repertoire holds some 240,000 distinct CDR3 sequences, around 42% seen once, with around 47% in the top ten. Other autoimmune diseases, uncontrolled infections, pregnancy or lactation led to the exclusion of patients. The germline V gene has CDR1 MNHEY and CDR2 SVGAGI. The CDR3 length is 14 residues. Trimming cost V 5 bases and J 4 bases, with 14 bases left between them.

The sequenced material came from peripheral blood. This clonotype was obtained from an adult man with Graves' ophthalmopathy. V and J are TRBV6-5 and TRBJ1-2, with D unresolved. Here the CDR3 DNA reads TGTGCCAGCAGTGAAGACGGTTTGTCCTATGGCTACACCTTC. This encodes CASSEDGLSYGYTF.